Here is one T cell receptor (beta chain) with its context. At one of its ends the junction is not consistent with the germline gene, which may arise from a read error. TCRdb fed the PCR reads into MiXCR, producing one record per CDR3 protein. The sample has 79,000 or so distinct CDR3 sequences; about half are singletons. The sample comes from a study of CDR3 diversity in severe acne. Germline V lookup: CDR1 SNHLY, CDR2 FYNNEI. The CDR3 has 13 residues. The source material was blood. This rearrangement joins TRBV2 to TRBJ2-5; D not certain. The sequence came from a male donor with severe acne vulgaris. CDR3 residues: CATSDPLRETQYF. As DNA, the CDR3 is TGTGCCACCAGTGACCCACTCCGGGAGACCCAGTACTTC.